This is a list of T cell receptor beta chains from one sample in a study of blood T cell repertoires in COVID-19. Clones were read by immunoSEQ multiplex PCR, and TCRdb kept only the in-frame ones, dropping some. The table includes 300,000 to 350,000 clones, around 90% detected once. Input material: peripheral blood. These receptors all stem from a woman between 18 and 29 years old who had recovered from COVID-19. The CDR3 runs from the conserved cysteine through the conserved F or W. The D gene is left open where the match is weak. Not all rows give a size; the values are once, few, many and, for expanded clones, a class.

V gene	D gene	clone size	J gene	CDR3 DNA	CDR3 protein
TRBV5-1	TRBD1	NA	TRBJ2-3	TGCGCCAGCAGCTTTACAGGGGGCCCAGATACGCAGTATTTT	CASSFTGGPDTQYF
TRBV5-6	NA	NA	TRBJ1-6	TGTGCCAGCAGCTTACCGGACAGCACCAATAATTCACCCCTCCACTTT	CASSLPDSTNNSPLHF
TRBV27	NA	NA	TRBJ2-6	TGTGCCAGCAGTCCTCAGAACTCTGGGGCCAACGTCCTGACTTTC	CASSPQNSGANVLTF
TRBV29-1	NA	NA	TRBJ2-3	TGCAGCGTCGAACCAGGCACAGATACGCAGTATTTT	CSVEPGTDTQYF
TRBV18	NA	NA	TRBJ1-1	TGTGCCAGCTCACCACTATTACAGGGGAACACTGAAGCTTTCTTT	CASSPLLQGNTEAFF
TRBV6-6	NA	NA	TRBJ1-5	TGTGCCAGCAGCCACGGGACACCTAGCAATCAGCCCCAGCATTTT	CASSHGTPSNQPQHF
TRBV10-1	NA	few	TRBJ2-1	TGCGCCAGCAGTGAGTCGACTCTAGCCTATGAGCAGTTCTTC	CASSESTLAYEQFF
TRBV20-1	NA	NA	TRBJ1-4	TGCAGTGCTAGTGAGCAGGGAGAAAAACTGTTTTTT	CSASEQGEKLFF
TRBV5-1	TRBD2	NA	TRBJ2-1	TGCGCCTCTCAGGGACTAGCCGCCAATGAGCAGTTCTTC	CASQGLAANEQFF
TRBV18	NA	NA	TRBJ2-5	TGTGCCAGCTCACCACGCTCAGGGGACCCCCAAGAGACCCAGTACTTC	CASSPRSGDPQETQYF
TRBV11-3	TRBD2	once	TRBJ2-1	TGTGCCAGCAGCTCCCGGACCTCACTAGTCCTCCGGGGGGATGAGCAGTTCTTC	CASSSRTSLVLRGDEQFF
TRBV5-1	NA	NA	TRBJ2-2	TGCGCCAGCAGCTCCTGGGCATCCCGGACCGGGGAGCTGTTTTTT	CASSSWASRTGELFF
TRBV5-4	TRBD1	NA	TRBJ2-2	TGTGCCAGCAGCGTACCCGCAGGGGGCACCGGGGAGCTGTTTTTT	CASSVPAGGTGELFF
TRBV5-5	NA	NA	TRBJ1-1	TGTGCCAGCAGCTTGGGGACAAAAGGGGGAATGAACACTGAAGCTTTCTTT	CASSLGTKGGMNTEAFF
TRBV19	NA	NA	TRBJ2-6	TGTGCCAGTAGTATTTCCGTCAGGGTTCCGGCCAACGTCCTGACTTTC	CASSISVRVPANVLTF
TRBV19	NA	NA	TRBJ2-1	TGTGCCAGTAGTACCTCTCAGGTCCGATCCTACAATGAGCAGTTCTTC	CASSTSQVRSYNEQFF
TRBV29-1	TRBD1	once	TRBJ1-2	TGCAGCGTCGACAGGGACGATGGCTACACCTTC	CSVDRDDGYTF
TRBV19	TRBD1	NA	TRBJ1-1	TGTGCCAGTAGTACGACCGGGACAGGGGGCGCTGCTTTCTTT	CASSTTGTGGAAFF
TRBV6-6	TRBD1	NA	TRBJ1-5	TGTGCCAGCAGACAACAGGGGGCGACTGAGCAGCCCCAGCATTTT	CASRQQGATEQPQHF
TRBV12-5	NA	NA	TRBJ1-4	TGTGCTAGTGGTTTGAGAGGAGGAAGCGCGGGGGAAAAACTGTTTTTT	CASGLRGGSAGEKLFF
TRBV10-3	NA	NA	TRBJ2-3	TGTGCCATCAGTGAGTACGTGGGAGCGACAGATACGCAGTATTTT	CAISEYVGATDTQYF
TRBV7-2	TRBD1	NA	TRBJ1-5	TGTGCCAGCAGCTTATTTTTACAGGGGGCGAATCAGCCCCAGCATTTT	CASSLFLQGANQPQHF
TRBV7-9	NA	few	TRBJ1-2	TGTGCCAGCAGCCGAATTCGGGATATCTATGGCTACACCTTC	CASSRIRDIYGYTF
TRBV6-4	NA	NA	TRBJ2-1	TGTGCCAGCAGTGTACGAGGGAGAAGTTTTAGTGAGCAGTTCTTC	CASSVRGRSFSEQFF
TRBV5-1	TRBD2	once	TRBJ2-5	TGCGCCAGCAGCTCACGGACTAGCGGGAGTAAGACCCAGTACTTC	CASSSRTSGSKTQYF
TRBV6-5	TRBD1	NA	TRBJ1-2	TGTGCCAGCACCAGACAGGGGGCTTCGATTGGCTACACCTTC	CASTRQGASIGYTF
TRBV2	NA	NA	TRBJ1-1	TGTGCCAGCAGGAGGGTCTCCGGGGGAGTCACTGAAGCTTTCTTT	CASRRVSGGVTEAFF
TRBV5-4	NA	NA	TRBJ1-2	TGTGCCAGCACCTATCGGGATGCGGTAGGCTACACCTTC	CASTYRDAVGYTF
TRBV5-1	NA	NA	TRBJ1-1	TGCGCCAGCAGCTTGGTTGCGGGCCGCGGCACTGAAGCTTTCTTT	CASSLVAGRGTEAFF
TRBV29-1	NA	once	TRBJ1-1	TGCAGCGTCCTCCCCCCGACAGTGAACACTGAAGCTTTCTTT	CSVLPPTVNTEAFF
TRBV18	NA	once	TRBJ1-3	TGTGCCAGCTCACCAAGGCAGGCCTCTGGAAACACCATATATTTT	CASSPRQASGNTIYF
TRBV2	NA	NA	TRBJ2-2	TGTGCCAGCACAACTAGACTCACCGGGGAGCTGTTTTTT	CASTTRLTGELFF
TRBV6-5	NA	NA	TRBJ2-3	TGTGCCAGCAGTTACTCGGAGGGAGATACGCAGTATTTT	CASSYSEGDTQYF
TRBV27	NA	NA	TRBJ2-3	TGTGCCAGCAGTTTGGGGGCAGGTGGAGATACGCAGTATTTT	CASSLGAGGDTQYF
TRBV7-2	TRBD1	NA	TRBJ2-4	TGTGCCAGCAGCATAACAGGGGCCCTATTCAAAAACATTCAGTACTTC	CASSITGALFKNIQYF
TRBV6-5	TRBD1	NA	TRBJ1-2	TGTGCCAGCAGTTCGCCGAACACAGGGGACTATGGCTACACCTTC	CASSSPNTGDYGYTF
TRBV6-2/TRBV6-3	TRBD2	once	TRBJ2-1	TGTGCCAGCAGTTACGGACTAGCGGGAGACTACAATGAGCAGTTCTTC	CASSYGLAGDYNEQFF
TRBV18	NA	NA	TRBJ2-5	TGTGCCAGCTCACCAGGGACTCAAGAGACCCAGTACTTC	CASSPGTQETQYF
TRBV11-3	TRBD1	NA	TRBJ1-1	TGTGCCAGCAGCTTCTACCAGGGGGCAGCTTTCTTT	CASSFYQGAAFF
TRBV7-8	NA	NA	TRBJ1-5	TGTGCCAGCAGCCCCAGTGGTAGCAATCAGCCCCAGCATTTT	CASSPSGSNQPQHF
TRBV9	NA	NA	TRBJ2-2	TGTGCCAGCAGCGCCGGGGGCACCGGGGAGCTGTTTTTT	CASSAGGTGELFF
TRBV5-1	NA	NA	TRBJ2-5	TGCGCCAGCAGCTTCGACAGACTGGAGACCCAGTACTTC	CASSFDRLETQYF
TRBV12-5	TRBD1	NA	TRBJ1-1	TGTGCTAGTGGTTTGGTACGGGGGGGACAGGGGTCCTTTAACACTGAAGCTTTCTTT	CASGLVRGGQGSFNTEAFF
TRBV5-1	TRBD2	NA	TRBJ2-5	TGCGCCAGCAGCCCTCTAGCGGGAGGGCCGGAAGAGACCCAGTACTTC	CASSPLAGGPEETQYF
TRBV27	TRBD2	NA	TRBJ2-2	TGTGCCAGCAGTCCTAGGACTAGCGGGAGTACCGGGGAGCTGTTTTTT	CASSPRTSGSTGELFF
TRBV24-1	NA	NA	TRBJ2-3	TGTGCCACCAGTATAACAGGGAGTTCAGATACGCAGTATTTT	CATSITGSSDTQYF
TRBV5-1	NA	NA	TRBJ2-5	TGCGCCAGCAGCCCGTATGCGACACATCAAGAGACCCAGTACTTC	CASSPYATHQETQYF
TRBV6-2/TRBV6-3	NA	NA	TRBJ2-1	TGTGCCAGCAGTGGGGACTTGGCGAGCTCCTACAATGAGCAGTTCTTC	CASSGDLASSYNEQFF
TRBV2	NA	few	TRBJ2-3	TGTGCCAGCAGCTCTCCCCACCACAGGGTCAGGGATACGCAGTATTTT	CASSSPHHRVRDTQYF
TRBV5-8	NA	NA	TRBJ1-5	TGTGCCAGCAGCATATTGACAGGCTCGGTACCGCCCCAGCATTTT	CASSILTGSVPPQHF
TRBV19	TRBD1	NA	TRBJ1-2	TGTGCCAGTAGTATCACAGGGGCCGAAAACTATGGCTACACCTTC	CASSITGAENYGYTF
TRBV19	NA	NA	TRBJ2-2	TGTGCCACCGACGGGGGAGGTGGGGAGCTGTTTTTT	CATDGGGGELFF
TRBV18	TRBD1	NA	TRBJ1-3	TGTGCCAGCTCACCGTCGGGACAGGGTCTTGGAAACACCATATATTTT	CASSPSGQGLGNTIYF